This TCR beta chain appears in the sequencing data of a study of T cell repertoires in cytomegalovirus infection. Deletions cut 4 bases from V and 11 bases from J, with 12 bases between. The CDR3 is made up of 12 amino acids. Germline V gene data show CDR1 as SGHVS and CDR2 as FQNEAQ. This clonotype was found many times. TCRdb ran MiXCR on the reads and lists one entry per CDR3 protein. In the table there are approximately 500,000 distinct CDR3 sequences, roughly 10% of which are singletons. The source is a human donor in good health (CMV status not recorded). Some clones in this sample may be carry-over from other donors' samples. Sequences were obtained from PBMCs. V is TRBV7-8 and J is TRBJ2-1; D remains ambiguous. In DNA form, the CDR3 reads TGTGCCAGCAGCTCAGAAGGAATGAAGCAGTTCTTC. It yields the protein CASSSEGMKQFF.